These 24 T cell receptor beta chains share one sample of origin, sequenced in a study of beta chain features in type 1 diabetes (dated by TCRdb to 2016 to 2018). Library method: the immunoSEQ multiplex PCR assay. The entire amount of isolated RNA was reverse transcribed using the High Capacity cDNA Reverse Transcription Kit, so the sequenced TCRB transcripts were expressed ones. TCRdb carries this immuneACCESS record with in-frame sequences only. Its versions omit some clonotypes, under half of them owing to an unresolved V gene in the studies checked, with the rest unexplained. The table for this sample lists 850,000 to 900,000 clones; roughly 16% of them were counted only once. 0.02% to 0.025% of the sample is held by the ten biggest clonotypes. The specimen was naive CD4+ T cells from blood. The sample's cell subset or site label, decoded: true naive CD4+ T cells. These receptors came from a woman under 30 in good health.

This clone came up a few times. The rearrangement uses TRBV25-1 and TRBJ1-4, with unresolved D. This CDR3 is 13 amino acids long. Germline V lookup: CDR1 MGHDK, CDR2 SYGVNS. V lost 6 bases, J lost 8 bases, and 13 bases lay in between. The CDR3 spells CASRTLRKEKLFF. CDR3 nucleotides: TGTGCCAGCAGGACACTGAGGAAGGAAAAACTGTTTTTT. Full variable domain (outside the CDR3, taken from reference TRBV25-1 and TRBJ1-4): EADIYQTPRYLVIGTGKKITLECSQTMGHDKMYWYQQDPGMELHLIHYSYGVNSTEKGDLSSESTVSRIRTEHFPLTLESARPSHTSQYLCASRTLRKEKLFFGSGTQLSVL.

The chain carries TRBV5-4 and TRBJ1-1, with D possibly TRBD1 on 5 matching bases. With 4 bases removed from V and 1 base from J, the gap between germline ends came to 17 bases. CDR3 length equals 16 residues. Germline loops: CDR1 SGHNT, CDR2 YYREEE (reference sequence). The CDR3 DNA follows: TGTGCCAGCAGCCCGAGGTTCGGGACTTGGAACACTGAAGCTTTCTTT. This encodes CASSPRFGTWNTEAFF.

V is TRBV5-1 and J is TRBJ2-5; 7 bases fit TRBD2. This CDR3 is built from 15 residues. Germline loops: CDR1 SGHRS, CDR2 YFSETQ. With V trimmed by 4 bases and J by 5 bases, 11 bases remained unmatched. CDR3 sequence (DNA): TGCGCCAGCAGCACTGGCGGACTAGTTTGGGAGACCCAGTACTTC. It encodes CASSTGGLVWETQYF.

In its sample, this clone was seen a few times. J is TRBJ2-3 and V is TRBV27, with 9 bases identical to TRBD2. J gave up 6 bases and V 4 bases, and 8 bases lay outside the gene matches. The CDR3 has 15 residues. CDR1 is MNHEY and CDR2 is SMNVEV in the germline V gene (reference sequence). CDR3 nucleotides: TGTGCCAGCAGTTCTTTAGCGGGAGTTATTGATACGCAGTATTTT. Translating it yields CASSSLAGVIDTQYF.

This clone appeared a few times. The chain joins TRBV7-9 to TRBJ1-3; weak D call: TRBD1 (5 bases). The germline CDR1 and CDR2 sequences are SEHNR and FQNEAQ (reference sequence). The length of the CDR3 is 15 residues. Trimming took 5 bases from V and 4 from J, leaving 15 bases between them. In DNA form, the CDR3 reads TGTGCCAGCAGCCTACAGGAGGGAGGAGGAAACACCATATATTTT. Encoded protein: CASSLQEGGGNTIYF.

This clone appeared a few times. This chain uses TRBV10-2 with TRBJ2-5; possibly TRBD2 for D (5 bases). The CDR3 covers 12 residues. V lost 10 bases, J lost 4 bases, and 13 bases lay in between. CDR1 is WSHSY and CDR2 is SAAADI in the germline V gene. For the CDR3, the DNA is TGCGCCACAAACCCCGGGGTAGAGACCCAGTACTTC. Translation: CATNPGVETQYF.

This clone was seen a few times. The rearrangement joins TRBV10-3 to TRBJ2-5, with D hard to call. This CDR3 spans 13 amino acids. V lost 3 bases to trimming and J lost 0 bases, with 5 bases between them. CDR1 ENHRY and CDR2 SYGVKD come from the germline V gene. CDR3 DNA sequence: TGTGCCATCAGTGACACATACCAAGAGACCCAGTACTTC. Its protein is CAISDTYQETQYF.

The chain recombines TRBV9 with TRBJ1-5; no clear D gene. Trimming removed 0 bases at V and 4 bases at J, with 8 bases between. The CDR3 length is 14 residues. From germline, CDR1 is SGDLS and CDR2 YYNGEE. The DNA for the CDR3 is TGTGCCAGCAGCGTAGGCCCCAAGAATCAGCCCCAGCATTTT. It yields the protein CASSVGPKNQPQHF.

This clone has just a few counts. V usage is TRBV11-2 and J usage is TRBJ1-5; 8 nucleotides match TRBD1. The germline CDR1 and CDR2 sequences are SGHAT and FQNNGV. V was clipped by 3 bases and J by 4 bases; unmatched bases: 8. The length of the CDR3 is 16 residues. In DNA form, the CDR3 reads TGTGCCAGCAGCTTGGCTCATCAGGGGGCGAATCAGCCCCAGCATTTT. Protein: CASSLAHQGANQPQHF. The full variable domain, its missing parts supplied by reference TRBV11-2 and TRBJ1-5, is EAGVAQSPRYKIIEKRQSVAFWCNPISGHATLYWYQQILGQGPKLLIQFQNNGVVDDSQLPKDRFSAERLKGVDSTLKIQPAKLEDSAVYLCASSLAHQGANQPQHFGDGTRLSIL.

This clone has only a few counts. The rearrangement uses TRBV5-1 and TRBJ2-7; D gene unclear. Germline V gene sequence: CDR1 SGHRS, CDR2 YFSETQ. With 0 bases removed from V and 6 bases from J, the gap between germline ends came to 19 bases. CDR3 length: 16 amino acids. The CDR3 coding sequence is TGCGCCAGCAGCTTGGTAGCAGGTGGCTCCTTTCGCGAGCAGTACTTC. Amino acids: CASSLVAGGSFREQYF.

The chain employs TRBV18 and TRBJ2-3; tentatively, D is TRBD2 (5 bases). V was clipped by 3 bases and J by 2 bases, with 18 bases between them. The CDR3 spans 17 residues. CDR1 is KGHSH and CDR2 is LQKENI in the germline V gene. CDR3 in amino acids: CASSPDYGGTVTDTQYF. As DNA, the CDR3 is TGTGCCAGCTCACCCGACTACGGAGGAACCGTCACAGATACGCAGTATTTT.

This clone was detected only a few times. The chain links TRBV11-3 to TRBJ2-3, with D possibly matching TRBD2 (6 bases). The CDR3 is 15 amino acids. The ends were cut back, 5 bases at V and 7 bases at J, with 19 bases in the middle. The germline gives CDR1 SGHNT, CDR2 YENEEA. The CDR3 nucleotides are TGTGCCAGCAGCCGGTCGGCGGGACCACAGTATACGCAGTATTTT. Encoded protein: CASSRSAGPQYTQYF.

This sequence joins TRBV5-4 and TRBJ2-5; 10 nucleotides align to TRBD2. The germline gives CDR1 SGHNT, CDR2 YYREEE (reference sequence). J was trimmed by 0 bases and V by 8 bases; bases with no gene match: 7. The CDR3 has 15 amino acids. The CDR3: CARHLAGVYQETQYF. CDR3 nucleotides: TGTGCCAGGCATCTAGCGGGAGTTTACCAAGAGACCCAGTACTTC. The variable domain in full, completed from reference TRBV5-4 and TRBJ2-5, reads ETGVTQSPTHLIKTRGQQVTLRCSSQSGHNTVSWYQQALGQGPQFIFQYYREEENGRGNFPPRFSGLQFPNYSSELNVNALELDDSALYLCARHLAGVYQETQYFGPGTRLLVL.

This clone has a handful of counts. The rearrangement joins TRBV19 to TRBJ2-5, with D perhaps TRBD2 (5 bases). With 2 bases removed from V and 4 bases from J, the gap between germline ends came to 14 bases. CDR1 and CDR2 from the germline V gene are LNHDA and SQIVND (reference sequence). The CDR3 sequence is 15 residues long. The CDR3 protein is CASSISPVGRETQYF. The DNA for the CDR3 is TGTGCCAGTAGTATATCTCCTGTTGGGAGAGAGACCCAGTACTTC.

The V and J genes are TRBV7-2 and TRBJ1-5; D ambiguous. The CDR3 totals 15 residues. V was clipped by 3 bases and J by 0 bases, with 9 bases between them. Germline V gene data show CDR1 as SGHTA and CDR2 as FQGNSA. CDR3 sequence reads: CASSFYGDSNQPQHF. In DNA, the CDR3 is TGTGCCAGCAGCTTCTACGGGGATAGCAATCAGCCCCAGCATTTT. Supplemented by reference TRBV7-2 and TRBJ1-5, the full variable domain reads GAGVSQSPSNKVTEKGKDVELRCDPISGHTALYWYRQSLGQGLEFLIYFQGNSAPDKSGLPSDRFSAERTGGSVSTLTIQRTQQEDSAVYLCASSFYGDSNQPQHFGDGTRLSIL.

This clone was recorded a few times. The chain combines TRBV7-3 with TRBJ1-1, with D hard to call. Per the germline V gene, CDR1 is SGHTA and CDR2 is FQGTGA. The CDR3 loop spans 13 amino acids. With 5 bases removed from V and 0 bases from J, the gap between germline ends came to 7 bases. The CDR3 loop reads CASSLMMNTEAFF. The CDR3, as DNA: TGTGCCAGCAGCCTCATGATGAACACTGAAGCTTTCTTT.

This clone was detected only a few times. The genes are TRBV2 and TRBJ1-2; the match to TRBD1 covers 8 bases. Germline V CDR1 and CDR2: SNHLY, FYNNEI. Trimming removed 3 bases from V and 5 bases from J; junction bases left unmatched: 8. The CDR3 has 15 residues. DNA for the CDR3: TGTGCCAGCAGTGACCGGACAGGGAGAGTATATGGCTACACCTTC. Translated, it gives CASSDRTGRVYGYTF.

The chain carries TRBV2 and TRBJ2-1, with D possibly matching TRBD1 (6 bases). The CDR3 totals 19 residues. CDR1 and CDR2 (germline): SNHLY, FYNNEI. Trimming left V 2 bases short and J 4 bases short, with 24 bases between. The CDR3: CASSESFFQGPYTYNEQFF. CDR3 nucleotides: TGTGCCAGCAGTGAATCCTTTTTCCAGGGGCCTTACACTTACAATGAGCAGTTCTTC.

This clone was observed a handful of times. The sample has other DNA sequences that encode this CDR3 too. The V and J genes are TRBV9 and TRBJ2-3; tentatively, D is TRBD2 (6 bases). Trimming stripped 2 bases from V and 2 bases from J, with 9 bases between. CDR1 and CDR2 from the germline V gene are SGDLS and YYNGEE. The CDR3 extends over 14 amino acids. The CDR3 DNA follows: TGTGCCAGCAGCGTCGGCGGGAACACAGATACGCAGTATTTT. This sequence encodes CASSVGGNTDTQYF.

This clone was seen a few times. The J gene is TRBJ1-2, the V gene TRBV7-6, with TRBD1 identical over 9 bases. The germline gives CDR1 SGHVS, CDR2 FNYEAQ. Germline trimming cut 0 bases from V and 8 bases from J; bases unmatched to any gene: 4. The CDR3 loop spans 14 amino acids. The CDR3 DNA sequence: TGTGCCAGCAGCTTAGCCCGACAGGGGGGCGGCTACACCTTC. It translates to CASSLARQGGGYTF.

V gene TRBV28 combines with J gene TRBJ2-5, with a weak D call TRBD1 (6 bases). V gave up 5 bases and J gave up 2 bases, with 9 bases separating them. This CDR3 spans 13 amino acids. In germline, CDR1 is MDHEN, CDR2 SYDVKM. CDR3 residues: CASSNRVQETQYF. The DNA for the CDR3 is TGTGCCAGCAGTAACAGGGTTCAAGAGACCCAGTACTTC.

V and J are TRBV7-6 and TRBJ2-7; 8 bases map to TRBD2. This CDR3 has 16 residues. Germline CDR1 reads SGHVS; CDR2 reads FNYEAQ. V trimming: 1 base; J trimming: 3 bases; junction bases outside the gene matches: 8. This CDR3 reads CASSLGFGSGNYEQYF. The DNA of the CDR3 is TGTGCCAGCAGCTTAGGGTTCGGTAGCGGGAACTACGAGCAGTACTTC.

The V gene is TRBV4-2, the J gene TRBJ2-1; D perhaps matches TRBD2 (5 bases). The V end lost 3 bases, the J end lost 5 bases, and 14 bases lay between the germline ends. The CDR3 is made up of 15 amino acids. Germline-derived CDR1 and CDR2 are LGHNA and YNFKEQ. For the CDR3, the DNA is TGTGCCAGCAGCCAGCCGGGTAGCGTAGACAATGAGCAGTTCTTC. This translates into CASSQPGSVDNEQFF.

This chain connects TRBV4-1 to TRBJ2-2; TRBD2 agrees at 8 bases. The trim removed 3 bases at V and 1 base at J, leaving 7 bases unmatched. This CDR3 spans 17 amino acids. The germline CDR1 and CDR2 sequences are MGHRA and YSYEKL. DNA of the CDR3: TGCGCCAGCAGCCATAGAAGCGGGAGCCTGAACACCGGGGAGCTGTTTTTT. Translated: CASSHRSGSLNTGELFF.